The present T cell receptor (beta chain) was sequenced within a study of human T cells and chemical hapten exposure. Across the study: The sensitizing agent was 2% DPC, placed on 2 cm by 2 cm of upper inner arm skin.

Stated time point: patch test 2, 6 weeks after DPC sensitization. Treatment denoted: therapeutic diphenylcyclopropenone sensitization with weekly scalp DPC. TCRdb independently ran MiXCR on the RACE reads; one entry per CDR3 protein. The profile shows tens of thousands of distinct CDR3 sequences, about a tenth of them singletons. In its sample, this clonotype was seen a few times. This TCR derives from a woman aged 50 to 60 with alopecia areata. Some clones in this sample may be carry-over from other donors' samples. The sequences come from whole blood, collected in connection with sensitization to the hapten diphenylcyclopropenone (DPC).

CDR3 in amino acids: CATSDFPSGSSAYNEQFF. The CDR3 coding sequence is TGTGCCACCAGTGATTTTCCTAGCGGGAGCTCAGCCTACAATGAGCAGTTCTTC. This rearrangement joins TRBV24-1 to TRBJ2-1; 10 nucleotides agree with TRBD2. The J segment lost 2 bases and the V segment lost 1 base, leaving 7 bases of the junction unmatched. The CDR3 has 18 residues. Germline CDR1 is KGHDR and CDR2 is SFDVKD.